Each of the 29 T cell receptor beta chains below was sequenced from the same sample in a study of blood T cell repertoires in COVID-19. The table came from immunoSEQ multiplex PCR; TCRdb's copy has only in-frame clones and leaves some out. The data show 200,000 to 250,000 clones, 84% seen once. Specimen: PBMCs or T cells enriched from blood (not recorded which). Receptors originate from a man aged 60-69 years who had recovered from COVID-19.

The J gene is TRBJ1-1, the V gene TRBV6-5; 7 nucleotides agree with TRBD1. Germline CDR1 MNHEY, CDR2 SVGAGI. This CDR3 is built from 13 residues. V was pared by 8 bases and J by 4 bases, with 7 bases of the junction left unmatched. Here the CDR3 DNA reads TGTGCCAGCCATTTCACAGGGGTCACTGAAGCTTTCTTT. Translating it yields CASHFTGVTEAFF.

The rearrangement uses TRBV4-3 and TRBJ1-1; no clear D gene. V lost 5 bases and J 3 bases, leaving 10 bases between the germline ends. This CDR3 has 13 amino acids. Looked up from germline, CDR1 is LGHNA and CDR2 is YSLEER. CDR3 in amino acids: CASSLGGDTEAFF. Written as DNA, the CDR3 is TGCGCCAGCAGCTTAGGCGGGGACACTGAAGCTTTCTTT.

A few counts support this clone. The chain combines TRBV14 with TRBJ1-6, with TRBD1 matching over 9 bases. From germline, CDR1 is SGHDN and CDR2 FVKESK. V shed 4 bases, J shed 8 bases, and the junction held 0 bases outside the gene matches. The CDR3 sequence is 13 residues long. CDR3 DNA sequence: TGTGCCAGCAGCCGGGACAGGGATTCACCCCTCCACTTT. This translates into CASSRDRDSPLHF.

This clone occurred a few times. This sequence joins TRBV27 and TRBJ1-6; D may be TRBD1 (6 bases). The germline V and J ends were trimmed by 7 bases and 0 bases, with 10 bases remaining between them. The CDR3 is 15 amino acids. CDR1 and CDR2 from the germline V gene are MNHEY and SMNVEV (reference sequence). This chain's CDR3 is CASTDRISYNSPLHF. The CDR3 DNA reads as TGTGCCAGCACAGACAGGATCTCCTATAATTCACCCCTCCACTTT.

The chain has TRBV15 and TRBJ1-5, with D perhaps matching TRBD1 (5 bases). V lost 4 bases and J 7 bases, leaving 20 bases between the germline ends. This CDR3 has 16 amino acids. The germline V gene has CDR1 LNHNV and CDR2 YYDKDF (reference sequence). The CDR3 DNA follows: TGTGCCACCAGCACACTCGAGGGAGGGGATGGACAGCCCCAGCATTTT. Translation: CATSTLEGGDGQPQHF.

V gene TRBV4-3 combines with J gene TRBJ1-2; D uncertain. V was shortened by 0 bases and J by 4 bases, with 12 bases between the two germline ends. In germline, CDR1 is LGHNA, CDR2 YSLEER. There are 15 residues in the CDR3. CDR3 loop: CASSQDFQYSYGYTF. The CDR3 DNA follows: TGCGCCAGCAGCCAAGATTTCCAGTATTCCTATGGCTACACCTTC.

The chain's CDR3 is CASSAGVNTGELFF. The CDR3 DNA reads as TGTGCCAGCAGCGCAGGGGTGAACACCGGGGAGCTGTTTTTT. The V gene is TRBV5-5, the J gene TRBJ2-2; D perhaps matches TRBD1 (6 bases). The CDR3 is made up of 14 amino acids. Germline V gene data show CDR1 as SGHKS and CDR2 as YYEKEE (reference sequence). V dropped 4 bases and J dropped 1 base, with 8 bases sitting between them.

The chain recombines TRBV6-5 with TRBJ1-6; D unclear. Trimming stripped 7 bases from V and 6 bases from J, with 10 bases between. The germline gives CDR1 MNHEY, CDR2 SVGAGI. This CDR3 comprises 13 residues. The DNA of the CDR3 is TGTGCCAGCAAACCGGGGTTTAATTCACCCCTCCACTTT. Amino acids: CASKPGFNSPLHF.

V gene TRBV5-1 combines with J gene TRBJ2-7; the match to TRBD1 covers 11 bases. CDR1 and CDR2 (germline): SGHRS, YFSETQ. The CDR3 has 17 amino acids. Germline trimming cut 3 bases from V and 0 bases from J; bases unmatched to any gene: 8. The CDR3: CASSSWTGGPSSYEQYF. The CDR3 nucleotides read TGCGCCAGCAGCTCGTGGACAGGGGGCCCTAGCTCCTACGAGCAGTACTTC.

This chain joins TRBV6-9 and TRBJ1-6; D perhaps matches TRBD1 (5 bases). There are 13 residues in the CDR3. Looked up from germline, CDR1 is MNHGY and CDR2 is SVAAGI. V was clipped by 8 bases and J by 8 bases, with 13 bases between them. CDR3 nucleotide sequence: TGTGCCAGCGCGCGGGACCAAGATTCACCCCTCCACTTT. It translates to CASARDQDSPLHF.

This clone was observed a handful of times. CDR3 loop: CASSYVGADQPQHF. CDR3 in DNA: TGTGCCAGCAGTTACGTGGGGGCAGACCAGCCCCAGCATTTT. The V call is TRBV6-2 or TRBV6-3, the J call TRBJ1-5; possible D gene TRBD1, 6 bases. V shed 2 bases and J shed 7 bases, with 12 bases lying between them. The CDR3 loop spans 14 amino acids. Germline V CDR1 and CDR2: MNHEY, SVGEGT.

In DNA, the CDR3 is TGTGCCAGCAGTTTCCAGGCTGTGGATGGCTACACCTTC. This translates into CASSFQAVDGYTF. V gene TRBV6-5 combines with J gene TRBJ1-2; no definite D call. Germline V CDR1 and CDR2: MNHEY, SVGAGI. CDR3 length: 13 residues. V shed 4 bases and J shed 6 bases, with 12 bases lying between them.

The chain is built from TRBV6-5 and TRBJ2-3; 8 positions match TRBD2. V lost 0 bases to trimming and J lost 6 bases; unmatched junction nucleotides: 5. The germline V gene encodes CDR1 MNHEY and CDR2 SVGAGI. The CDR3 is made up of 15 amino acids. The CDR3 DNA sequence: TGTGCCAGCAGTTACTCAGCGGGGGCCCAGGATACGCAGTATTTT. Translation gives CASSYSAGAQDTQYF.

This chain connects TRBV29-1 to TRBJ2-3, with 11 bases that match TRBD2. The germline V gene has CDR1 SQVTM and CDR2 ANQGSEA. The J segment lost 0 bases and the V segment lost 7 bases, leaving 6 bases of the junction unmatched. This CDR3 is built from 15 residues. CDR3 sequence: CSAQTSGGSTDTQYF. The CDR3, as DNA: TGCAGCGCCCAAACTAGCGGGGGAAGCACAGATACGCAGTATTTT.

The V call is TRBV7-2, the J call TRBJ1-1, with D perhaps matching TRBD1 (6 bases). In germline, CDR1 is SGHTA, CDR2 FQGNSA. The CDR3 runs to 14 residues. Between the trimmed V and J ends, which lost 1 base and 4 bases, there was a span of 10 bases. The CDR3 DNA reads as TGTGCCAGCAGCTTAGAACAGGGTGTCACTGAAGCTTTCTTT. It encodes CASSLEQGVTEAFF.

The chain combines TRBV19 with TRBJ2-2; D is perhaps TRBD1 (5 bases). V dropped 7 bases and J dropped 6 bases, with 18 bases sitting between them. The length of the CDR3 is 15 residues. Germline V gene sequence: CDR1 LNHDA, CDR2 SQIVND (reference sequence). The chain's CDR3 is CASTMAGHLPGELFF. CDR3 DNA sequence: TGTGCCAGTACTATGGCAGGGCACCTTCCCGGGGAGCTGTTTTTT.

The chain carries TRBV15 and TRBJ1-2; 7 nucleotides line up with TRBD1. The junction had 11 bases not matched to a gene; V was cut back by 5 bases and J by 2 bases. The CDR3 extends over 16 amino acids. CDR1 is LNHNV, CDR2 YYDKDF, per germline (reference sequence). CDR3 in DNA: TGTGCCACCAGCGAAAGCTCTTTGACAGGGAACTATGGCTACACCTTC. Translated: CATSESSLTGNYGYTF.

The V call is TRBV5-1, the J call TRBJ2-1; perhaps TRBD1 as D (6 bases). The CDR3 spans 13 residues. Trimming took 1 base from V and 10 from J, leaving 12 bases between them. The V gene's germline CDR1 is SGHRS and CDR2 YFSETQ. CDR3 in amino acids: CASSLIQGGEQFF. CDR3 coding DNA: TGCGCCAGCAGCTTGATACAGGGTGGAGAGCAGTTCTTC.

The chain recombines TRBV7-6 with TRBJ2-6; 7 bases fit TRBD1. The CDR3 is 18 residues long. CDR1 is SGHVS, CDR2 FNYEAQ, per germline. Trimming took 1 base from V and 0 from J; bases not matched to a gene: 6. The CDR3 is CASSLVTGENSGANVLTF. The CDR3, as DNA: TGTGCCAGCAGCTTAGTTACAGGGGAGAACTCTGGGGCCAACGTCCTGACTTTC.

The chain carries TRBV9 and TRBJ1-3, with D possibly TRBD1 on 6 matching bases. V gave up 4 bases and J gave up 1 base, with 9 bases separating them. From germline, CDR1 is SGDLS and CDR2 YYNGEE. CDR3 length: 14 residues. The CDR3 nucleotides are TGTGCCAGCAGCCCAGGGGTTTCTGGAAACACCATATATTTT. Its translation is CASSPGVSGNTIYF.

This chain joins TRBV5-1 and TRBJ2-2, with a possible D match to TRBD1 (5 bases). The CDR3 has 14 amino acids. The germline V gene has CDR1 SGHRS and CDR2 YFSETQ. V dropped 6 bases and J dropped 0 bases, with 9 bases sitting between them. DNA of the CDR3: TGCGCCAGCAAAGGACAACCGAACACCGGGGAGCTGTTTTTT. It yields the protein CASKGQPNTGELFF.

V and J are TRBV6-5 and TRBJ1-5, with D tentatively TRBD1 (6 bases). Trimming removed 2 bases from V and 3 bases from J, with 8 bases in between. The CDR3 contains 14 residues. Germline CDR1 is MNHEY and CDR2 is SVGAGI. CDR3 amino acids: CASSYDRNNQPQHF. Here the CDR3 DNA reads TGTGCCAGCAGTTACGACAGGAACAATCAGCCCCAGCATTTT.

This clone was counted only a few times. The CDR3 loop reads CASSPSSSGNTIYF. Here the CDR3 DNA reads TGTGCCAGCAGCCCCTCCAGCTCTGGAAACACCATATATTTT. The chain combines TRBV7-8 with TRBJ1-3; no clear D. Looked up from germline, CDR1 is SGHVS and CDR2 is FQNEAQ. V shed 5 bases and J shed 0 bases, with 8 bases lying between them. The CDR3 is 14 residues long.

CDR3 nucleotide sequence: TGTGCCAGCAGTCAACTAAAGGGGGGGAACTCACCCCTCCACTTT. Translation gives CASSQLKGGNSPLHF. V gene TRBV6-5 combines with J gene TRBJ1-6; D might be TRBD1 (6 bases). With 5 bases removed from V and 10 bases from J, the gap between germline ends came to 18 bases. Germline assignment: CDR1 MNHEY and CDR2 SVGAGI. The CDR3 consists of 15 residues.

This chain connects TRBV20-1 to TRBJ1-1; D gene unclear. Between the trimmed V and J ends, which lost 8 bases and 0 bases, there was a span of 7 bases. The CDR3 contains 11 residues. Germline CDR1 and CDR2: DFQATT and SNEGSKA (reference sequence). The CDR3 DNA is TGCAGTTCCTATATGAACACTGAAGCTTTCTTT. This codes for CSSYMNTEAFF.

The DNA for the CDR3 is TGTGCTAGTGGTTTGGGGCCCTACAGGGATGAGCAGTTCTTC. Its protein product is CASGLGPYRDEQFF. The V gene is TRBV12-5, the J gene TRBJ2-1; D may be TRBD1 (6 bases). Trimming took off 1 base at V and 8 bases at J, with 12 bases between the two ends. The CDR3 extends over 14 amino acids. Germline assignment: CDR1 LGHNT and CDR2 FRNRAP.

The chain employs TRBV28 and TRBJ1-2, with TRBD1 matching over 7 bases. Germline V gene data show CDR1 as MDHEN and CDR2 as SYDVKM. V gave up 5 bases and J gave up 4 bases; unmatched junction bases: 7. The CDR3 sequence is 14 residues long. CDR3 region: CASSGQELLYGYTF. The DNA of the CDR3 is TGTGCCAGCAGTGGACAGGAGTTACTCTATGGCTACACCTTC.

This clone has a single count. The chain joins TRBV5-5 to TRBJ1-4; TRBD1 matches 12 bases. Germline values: CDR1 SGHKS, CDR2 YYEKEE (reference sequence). V dropped 0 bases and J dropped 6; count of bases not matched to a gene: 3. This CDR3 has 16 residues. CDR3 DNA: TGTGCCAGCAGCTTGGTGGGACAGGGGGCAGATGAAAAACTGTTTTTT. Amino acids: CASSLVGQGADEKLFF.

Details on this clone: Distinct nucleotide sequences in the sample also encode this CDR3. This chain uses TRBV7-3 with TRBJ1-1; 7 positions match TRBD1. V dropped 5 bases and J dropped 2; count of bases not matched to a gene: 5. The CDR3 has 14 residues. Germline lookup yields CDR1 SGHTA and CDR2 FQGTGA. The CDR3 coding sequence is TGTGCCAGCAGCCTCGACAGGGTTAACACTGAAGCTTTCTTT. Protein product: CASSLDRVNTEAFF.